This T cell receptor beta chain was captured in a study of blood T cell repertoires in COVID-19. Study overall: Acute and convalescent COVID-19 samples came from the United States, Italy and Spain. PBMCs, B-cell-depleted T cells, or T cells provided the cDNA or gDNA that made up the material.

Methods used by the authors: How many nucleated cells were present was estimated from reference gene primer amplification. Produced via immunoSEQ multiplex PCR; TCRdb's table is partial and in-frame only. Clonal size and the V and J genes are those of that table, whereas D and trimming came from the DNA. Of 200,000 or so clones listed, 84% are singletons. The CDR3 totals 16 residues. CDR1 and CDR2 from the germline V gene are LNHDA and SQIVND (reference sequence). Trimming stripped 5 bases from V and 4 bases from J, with 18 bases between. This TCR derives from a human donor in a cohort sampled during active COVID-19. This chain connects TRBV19 to TRBJ1-5, with D maybe TRBD1 (5 bases). Sequenced input: peripheral blood. The CDR3 here is CASSLLLATENQPQHF. DNA of the CDR3: TGTGCCAGTAGTCTCCTCCTCGCGACAGAGAATCAGCCCCAGCATTTT.